These 27 T cell receptor beta chains were all obtained from the same sample, sequenced in a study of T cell changes during pregnancy in multiple sclerosis. The data were produced by immunoSEQ multiplex PCR, yet TCRdb's version contains in-frame clones alone and is incomplete. The sample lists under 55,000 clones; about 92% were seen once. Sequenced material: CD4+ T cells from peripheral blood mononuclear cells, taken in the third trimester of pregnancy. Receptors originate from a female donor with multiple sclerosis, enrolled in a pregnancy study.

The CDR3 DNA sequence: TGTGCCAGCATAACAGGGATCCCCACTGAAGCTTTCTTT. Translating it yields CASITGIPTEAFF. The chain couples TRBV6-1 to TRBJ1-1, with D perhaps TRBD1 (6 bases). This CDR3 is built from 13 residues. Germline V CDR1 and CDR2: MNHNS, SASEGT. V lost 7 bases to trimming and J lost 4 bases, with 13 bases between them.

The chain is built from TRBV4-1 and TRBJ2-1; a weak D match, TRBD2 (6 bases). This CDR3 is built from 17 residues. Germline CDR1 and CDR2: MGHRA and YSYEKL. V shed 0 bases and J shed 8 bases, with 20 bases lying between them. The CDR3 nucleotides read TGCGCCAGCAGCCAAGAGGGGGGTCAGAGGGTCCGGCATGAGCAGTTCTTC. Translating gives CASSQEGGQRVRHEQFF.

V and J are TRBV9 and TRBJ1-5, with D tentatively TRBD1 (6 bases). Germline V gene sequence: CDR1 SGDLS, CDR2 YYNGEE. Trimming left V 4 bases short and J 3 bases short, with 11 bases between. The length of the CDR3 is 14 residues. The CDR3 loop reads CASSLGQLNQPQHF. The CDR3 region has the DNA TGTGCCAGCAGCTTAGGACAGCTCAATCAGCCCCAGCATTTT.

This clone turned up a few times. The chain recombines TRBV18 with TRBJ2-5; 9 bases agree with TRBD1. In germline, CDR1 is KGHSH, CDR2 LQKENI. The CDR3 length is 15 residues. Trimming removed 4 bases from V and 2 bases from J; junction bases left unmatched: 5. CDR3 nucleotides: TGTGCCAGCTCACTCGGGACAGGGCATCAAGAGACCCAGTACTTC. Translated, it gives CASSLGTGHQETQYF.

The J gene is TRBJ2-7, the V gene TRBV30; possibly TRBD1 for D (5 bases). Germline V lookup: CDR1 GTSNPN, CDR2 SVGIG (reference sequence). The CDR3 is 11 residues long. V was cut by 5 bases and J by 4 bases, with 9 bases left in between. CDR3 protein: CAWSDSYEQYF. CDR3 bases: TGTGCCTGGTCTGACAGTTACGAGCAGTACTTC. Based on the CDR3 plus reference TRBV30 and TRBJ2-7, the full variable domain is SQTIHQWPATLVQPVGSPLSLECTVEGTSNPNLYWYRQAAGRGLQLLFYSVGIGQISSEVPQNLSASRPQDRQFILSSKKLLLSDSGFYLCAWSDSYEQYFGPGTRLTVT.

V usage is TRBV6-5 and J usage is TRBJ1-4; D is possibly TRBD1 (5 bases). V was pared by 7 bases and J by 3 bases, with 15 bases between. Looked up from germline, CDR1 is MNHEY and CDR2 is SVGAGI. The CDR3 length is 15 residues. CDR3: CASKNTQGPNEKLFF. The CDR3 DNA reads TGTGCCAGCAAGAATACTCAGGGCCCTAATGAAAAACTGTTTTTT.

As concerns this clone: One end of the junction varies from germline; a read error may be responsible. This chain links TRBV2 with TRBJ1-6; 8 bases agree with TRBD1. This CDR3 has 14 residues. Germline lookup yields CDR1 SNHLY and CDR2 FYNNEI. The CDR3 coding sequence is TGTGTCAGCAGTGATGGCAGGGGGCATTCACCCCTCCACTTT. Its protein product is CVSSDGRGHSPLHF.

V usage is TRBV27 and J usage is TRBJ1-2; 11 bases match TRBD1. The germline V gene has CDR1 MNHEY and CDR2 SMNVEV (reference sequence). The V gene end was trimmed by 5 bases and the J gene end by 6 bases; junction bases not matched to a gene: 8. This CDR3 spans 15 amino acids. The CDR3 protein is CASSPPDRGRDGYTF. CDR3 DNA: TGTGCCAGCAGTCCCCCGGACAGGGGGCGAGATGGCTACACCTTC.

The chain couples TRBV6-5 to TRBJ1-6; D remains ambiguous. V was clipped by 8 bases and J by 4 bases, with 12 bases between them. CDR3 size: 14 residues. Germline V gene data show CDR1 as MNHEY and CDR2 as SVGAGI. The chain's CDR3 is CASGRARYNSPLHF. The CDR3 DNA reads as TGTGCCAGCGGGCGGGCACGATATAATTCACCCCTCCACTTT.

The chain employs TRBV7-3 and TRBJ1-6; D call uncertain. Germline V gene data show CDR1 as SGHTA and CDR2 as FQGTGA. Trimming stripped 3 bases from V and 9 bases from J, with 9 bases between. The CDR3 extends over 13 amino acids. The CDR3 DNA sequence: TGTGCCAGCAGCTTCGCAGGAGGTTCACCCCTCCACTTT. It encodes CASSFAGGSPLHF.

The chain has TRBV7-2 and TRBJ2-3; D perhaps matches TRBD2 (5 bases). The CDR3 has 16 residues. The germline CDR1 and CDR2 sequences are SGHTA and FQGNSA. Trimming took 0 bases from V and 0 from J, leaving 10 bases between them. CDR3 sequence: CASSLAPSPSTDTQYF. Written as DNA, the CDR3 is TGTGCCAGCAGCTTAGCCCCTAGCCCTAGCACAGATACGCAGTATTTT.

CDR3 bases: TGTGCCATCATGTCGTCGGGGGGCGATAACTCCTACAATGAGCAGTTCTTC. Translation: CAIMSSGGDNSYNEQFF. V is TRBV10-3 and J is TRBJ2-1; weak D call: TRBD2 (7 bases). Germline CDR1 is ENHRY and CDR2 is SYGVKD. The CDR3 is 17 residues long. The V and J ends lost 7 bases and 0 bases respectively, with 19 bases between them.

V gene TRBV5-1 combines with J gene TRBJ1-1, with D perhaps matching TRBD1 (5 bases). This CDR3 has 15 amino acids. Germline lookup yields CDR1 SGHRS and CDR2 YFSETQ. V gave up 0 bases and J gave up 0 bases, with 9 bases separating them. CDR3 sequence (DNA): TGCGCCAGCAGCTTGGAAGGGGTTCTGAACACTGAAGCTTTCTTT. Its protein is CASSLEGVLNTEAFF.

The rearrangement uses TRBV18 and TRBJ1-1; D gene uncertain. The germline V and J ends were trimmed by 5 bases and 1 base, with 8 bases remaining between them. The CDR3 has 13 residues. Germline V gene lookup returns CDR1 KGHSH and CDR2 LQKENI. The CDR3 region has the DNA TGTGCCAGCTCAACAACAGCGAACACTGAAGCTTTCTTT. Its translation is CASSTTANTEAFF.

This clone was seen once. This chain connects TRBV11-2 to TRBJ2-7; 9 nucleotides line up with TRBD2. The CDR3 runs to 14 residues. Germline V gene lookup returns CDR1 SGHAT and CDR2 FQNNGV. J lost 5 bases, V lost 7 bases, and 9 bases had no gene match. CDR3 DNA: TGTGCCAGCAACCGGCGGGGGGGGTCCAACGAGCAGTACTTC. Protein product: CASNRRGGSNEQYF. Full variable domain (remainder filled in from reference TRBV11-2 and TRBJ2-7): EAGVAQSPRYKIIEKRQSVAFWCNPISGHATLYWYQQILGQGPKLLIQFQNNGVVDDSQLPKDRFSAERLKGVDSTLKIQPAKLEDSAVYLCASNRRGGSNEQYFGPGTRLTVT.

The V gene is TRBV18, the J gene TRBJ1-1; no clear D gene. Trimming shortened V by 4 bases and J by 0 bases, and 6 bases separated the two germline ends. Germline CDR1 KGHSH, CDR2 LQKENI. The CDR3 spans 13 residues. CDR3 DNA: TGTGCCAGCTCACTCGTCCTGAACACTGAAGCTTTCTTT. It yields the protein CASSLVLNTEAFF.

The chain couples TRBV19 to TRBJ2-5, with 11 positions matching TRBD1. Trimming took 6 bases from V and 4 from J; bases not matched to a gene: 7. In germline, CDR1 is LNHDA, CDR2 SQIVND (reference sequence). The CDR3 contains 15 residues. CDR3 bases: TGTGCCAGTAGCCCTATGGGACAGGGGGGAGAGACCCAGTACTTC. Translating it yields CASSPMGQGGETQYF.

The chain combines TRBV4-1 with TRBJ1-3; tentative D call: TRBD1 (5 bases). The CDR3 runs 13 residues. V was trimmed by 2 bases and J by 6 bases, leaving 8 bases between them. Germline lookup yields CDR1 MGHRA and CDR2 YSYEKL. The DNA of the CDR3 is TGCGCCAGCAGCCAACAGGGTACAAACACCATATATTTT. Protein: CASSQQGTNTIYF.

This clone was observed a single time. The chain uses TRBV19 and TRBJ1-1; 9 bases line up with TRBD1. CDR1 is LNHDA and CDR2 is SQIVND in the germline V gene (reference sequence). V lost 7 bases and J lost 1; bases outside the gene matches: 7. CDR3 length equals 15 residues. The CDR3 sequence: CASIRDRVGNTEAFF. DNA of the CDR3: TGTGCCAGTATTCGGGACAGGGTGGGGAACACTGAAGCTTTCTTT.

This rearrangement joins TRBV5-1 to TRBJ1-2; 7 bases fit TRBD1. This CDR3 region has 14 residues. The V and J ends lost 4 bases and 1 base, in that order; junction bases with no gene match: 4. Germline V gives CDR1 SGHRS, CDR2 YFSETQ. The CDR3 sequence is CASSPGQINYGYTF. CDR3 nucleotides: TGCGCCAGCAGCCCGGGACAGATTAACTATGGCTACACCTTC.

This clone was detected once. The V gene is TRBV4-2, the J gene TRBJ1-4; D ambiguous. CDR1 LGHNA and CDR2 YNFKEQ come from the germline V gene. This CDR3 has 16 residues. The V and J ends lost 4 bases and 7 bases respectively, with 19 bases between them. Written as DNA, the CDR3 is TGTGCCAGCAGCCCATCTATCCGGGAGCGGGGTGAAAAACTGTTTTTT. Amino acid sequence: CASSPSIRERGEKLFF.

The rearrangement links TRBV19 to TRBJ1-4; weak D call: TRBD1 (6 bases). With 7 bases removed from V and 8 bases from J, the gap between germline ends came to 11 bases. Germline CDR1 and CDR2: LNHDA and SQIVND (reference sequence). The CDR3 sequence is 12 residues long. CDR3 nucleotides: TGTGCCAGTAACCGAAGGGGGGAAAAACTGTTTTTT. Translating gives CASNRRGEKLFF.

This clone was seen only once. The rearrangement uses TRBV11-2 and TRBJ1-2; no clear D gene. This CDR3 is 14 amino acids long. CDR1 SGHAT and CDR2 FQNNGV come from the germline V gene. V shed 1 base and J shed 4 bases, with 10 bases lying between them. CDR3 sequence: CASSLVEGSYGYTF. DNA for the CDR3: TGTGCCAGCAGCTTAGTAGAGGGATCCTATGGCTACACCTTC.

The chain joins TRBV7-9 to TRBJ1-2; TRBD1 agrees at 7 bases. Trimming cost V 5 bases and J 10 bases; bases outside gene matches: 19. Germline V gene sequence: CDR1 SEHNR, CDR2 FQNEAQ (reference sequence). The CDR3 has 16 residues. The DNA for the CDR3 is TGTGCCAGCAGCCGGGAGGGACAGATCGTACTATACGACTACACCTTC. Amino acid sequence: CASSREGQIVLYDYTF.

The chain has TRBV5-4 and TRBJ1-1; D is unclear. CDR1 SGHNT and CDR2 YYREEE come from the germline V gene (reference sequence). Trimming removed 2 bases at V and 3 bases at J, with 11 bases between. The CDR3 runs 14 residues. The DNA for the CDR3 is TGTGCCAGCAGCTTCATCGGCACAGACACTGAAGCTTTCTTT. The encoded protein is CASSFIGTDTEAFF.

The J gene is TRBJ2-5, the V gene TRBV19; perhaps TRBD1 as D (5 bases). CDR3 length equals 14 residues. The germline gives CDR1 LNHDA, CDR2 SQIVND (reference sequence). V was pared by 3 bases and J by 1 base, with 9 bases between. CDR3 amino acids: CASSIATAQETQYF. The CDR3 DNA is TGTGCCAGTAGTATCGCGACAGCCCAAGAGACCCAGTACTTC.

The chain carries TRBV9 and TRBJ2-1; a possible D gene is TRBD1 (6 bases). The CDR3 has 18 residues. The ends were cut back, 0 bases at V and 4 bases at J, with 20 bases in the middle. CDR1 SGDLS and CDR2 YYNGEE come from the germline V gene. The CDR3 region has the DNA TGTGCCAGCAGCGTAGACGGTGGGGGCCTCTCCGCGTACAATGAGCAGTTCTTC. Its translation is CASSVDGGGLSAYNEQFF. The whole variable domain, filled in from reference TRBV9 and TRBJ2-1, reads DSGVTQTPKHLITATGQRVTLRCSPRSGDLSVYWYQQSLDQGLQFLIQYYNGEERAKGNILERFSAQQFPDLHSELNLSSLELGDSALYFCASSVDGGGLSAYNEQFFGPGTRLTVL.